The 27 T cell receptor beta chains below all came from one sample that was sequenced in a study of blood T cell repertoires in COVID-19. TCRdb's copy holds only in-frame clones and misses some; the assay was immunoSEQ multiplex PCR. This sample carries approximately 210,000 clones, roughly 80% of them seen once, and the ten largest clones take 15% to 20%. What was sequenced was peripheral blood. Receptor source: a man between 25 and 39 years old with active or convalescent COVID-19.

The chain recombines TRBV10-2 with TRBJ1-1; D call uncertain. Germline CDR1 WSHSY, CDR2 SAAADI. This CDR3 region has 12 residues. Between the trimmed V and J ends, which lost 0 bases and 6 bases, there was a span of 5 bases. Here the CDR3 reads CASSESTPEAFF. The CDR3 DNA is TGCGCCAGCAGTGAGTCGACACCTGAAGCTTTCTTT.

This sequence joins TRBV7-2 and TRBJ2-1; D possibly corresponds to TRBD2 (5 bases). V lost 3 bases to trimming and J lost 0 bases, with 12 bases between them. CDR1 and CDR2 (germline): SGHTA, FQGNSA. The CDR3 runs to 16 residues. Here the CDR3 DNA reads TGTGCCAGCAGCTTGGGCGGGCCGAGCTCCTACAATGAGCAGTTCTTC. Translation: CASSLGGPSSYNEQFF.

This clone was seen more than once but under ten times. The chain combines TRBV9 with TRBJ2-2; 12 nucleotides align to TRBD2. The V and J ends lost 10 bases and 6 bases, in that order; junction bases with no gene match: 7. CDR3 size: 14 residues. Germline CDR1 and CDR2: SGDLS and YYNGEE. The CDR3 nucleotides read TGTGCCGGCCGACTAGCGGGAGCTGCCGGGGAGCTGTTTTTT. Its protein is CAGRLAGAAGELFF.

The CDR3 DNA is TGTGCCAGCAGCGTAGGGGCGGGAGGGTTCTACGAGCAGTACTTC. Protein: CASSVGAGGFYEQYF. The J gene is TRBJ2-7, the V gene TRBV9, with 9 bases aligning to TRBD2. The V and J ends lost 0 bases and 3 bases, in that order; junction bases with no gene match: 4. The CDR3 contains 15 residues. Looked up from germline, CDR1 is SGDLS and CDR2 is YYNGEE.

The CDR3 nucleotides read TGTGCCAGCAGCCCAGCACCCCGGGACAGCACCCGCTATGGCTACACCTTC. Residues: CASSPAPRDSTRYGYTF. The rearrangement links TRBV3-1 (or the pseudogene TRBV3-2) to TRBJ1-2; 7 bases are a match to TRBD1. Trimming at V came to 4 bases and at J to 4 bases, leaving 15 bases not matched to a gene. This CDR3 has 17 residues. Germline V gene data show CDR1 as LGHDT and CDR2 as YNNKEL (reference sequence).

The V call is TRBV11-2, the J call TRBJ2-7; 7 nucleotides match TRBD2. CDR1 and CDR2 (germline): SGHAT, FQNNGV. Trimming removed 7 bases from V and 4 bases from J; junction bases left unmatched: 4. This CDR3 spans 12 amino acids. CDR3 in amino acids: CASTVRGYEQYF. Written as DNA, the CDR3 is TGTGCCAGCACCGTGCGGGGGTACGAGCAGTACTTC. Combining the CDR3 with reference TRBV11-2 and TRBJ2-7 gives the whole variable domain EAGVAQSPRYKIIEKRQSVAFWCNPISGHATLYWYQQILGQGPKLLIQFQNNGVVDDSQLPKDRFSAERLKGVDSTLKIQPAKLEDSAVYLCASTVRGYEQYFGPGTRLTVT.

V is TRBV6-2 or TRBV6-3 and J is TRBJ2-7; TRBD1 aligns across 7 bases. The V gene end was trimmed by 2 bases and the J gene end by 7 bases; junction bases not matched to a gene: 8. This CDR3 has 14 amino acids. The germline CDR1 and CDR2 sequences are MNHEY and SVGEGT. This chain's CDR3 is CASSYNRGGREQYF. In nucleotides, the CDR3 is TGTGCCAGCAGTTACAACAGGGGCGGTCGTGAGCAGTACTTC.

V is TRBV19 and J is TRBJ1-5; 8 bases fit TRBD1. V gave up 1 base and J gave up 10 bases; unmatched junction bases: 6. The CDR3 consists of 14 residues. Germline CDR1 and CDR2: LNHDA and SQIVND (reference sequence). The CDR3 reads CASSIGQGRLPQHF. CDR3 nucleotides: TGTGCCAGTAGTATAGGACAGGGGCGCTTACCCCAGCATTTT.

This clone was detected only once. The rearrangement uses TRBV2 and TRBJ2-3, with D unclear. Germline CDR1 is SNHLY and CDR2 is FYNNEI. The CDR3 extends over 11 amino acids. Trimming stripped 5 bases from V and 3 bases from J, with 3 bases between. The DNA of the CDR3 is TGTGCCAGCAGTATAACAGATACGCAGTATTTT. As protein: CASSITDTQYF.

This clone was counted only a few times. As DNA, the CDR3 is TGTGCCAGCAGCTTCTCGTCAGGAACAAATCAGCCCCAGCATTTT. Protein sequence: CASSFSSGTNQPQHF. The chain carries TRBV7-2 and TRBJ1-5; D remains unclear. V shed 3 bases and J shed 4 bases, with 13 bases lying between them. This CDR3 has 15 residues. Germline V gene lookup returns CDR1 SGHTA and CDR2 FQGNSA. Combining the CDR3 with reference TRBV7-2 and TRBJ1-5 gives the whole variable domain GAGVSQSPSNKVTEKGKDVELRCDPISGHTALYWYRQSLGQGLEFLIYFQGNSAPDKSGLPSDRFSAERTGGSVSTLTIQRTQQEDSAVYLCASSFSSGTNQPQHFGDGTRLSIL.

The J gene is TRBJ1-1, the V gene TRBV2; D perhaps matches TRBD1 (5 bases). V gave up 4 bases and J gave up 0 bases, with 12 bases separating them. Per the germline V gene, CDR1 is SNHLY and CDR2 is FYNNEI. The CDR3 is made up of 15 amino acids. Here the CDR3 DNA reads TGTGCCAGCAGTGCCCGACAGAGCCTGAACACTGAAGCTTTCTTT. This gives the protein CASSARQSLNTEAFF.

The chain carries TRBV7-2 and TRBJ1-1; 7 bases line up with TRBD1. The germline V gene has CDR1 SGHTA and CDR2 FQGNSA. V shed 2 bases and J 5 bases; nucleotides not matched to a gene: 2. The length of the CDR3 is 13 residues. CDR3 residues: CASSLRGRTEAFF. The DNA of the CDR3 is TGTGCCAGCAGCTTAAGGGGGCGAACTGAAGCTTTCTTT.

J is TRBJ2-1 and V is TRBV29-1; 10 bases are shared with TRBD2. Germline lookup yields CDR1 SQVTM and CDR2 ANQGSEA. The CDR3 loop spans 14 amino acids. With V trimmed by 6 bases and J by 7 bases, 9 bases remained unmatched. The CDR3 loop reads CSVVAGGIRNEQFF. In nucleotides, the CDR3 is TGCAGCGTCGTAGCGGGAGGAATCCGGAATGAGCAGTTCTTC.

The V and J genes are TRBV4-3 and TRBJ2-7, with D tentatively TRBD2 (6 bases). Germline-derived CDR1 and CDR2 are LGHNA and YSLEER. The CDR3 is 16 amino acids. The V and J ends lost 4 bases and 6 bases respectively, with 22 bases between them. The CDR3 spells CASSLRGTADGGEQYF. The CDR3 nucleotides read TGCGCCAGCAGCCTCCGAGGGACTGCCGACGGTGGCGAGCAGTACTTC.

The chain uses TRBV10-1 and TRBJ2-1, with 10 bases identical to TRBD2. Germline V lookup: CDR1 WNHNN, CDR2 SYGVQD (reference sequence). V was pared by 4 bases and J by 9 bases, with 3 bases of the junction left unmatched. This CDR3 is 13 amino acids long. The CDR3 nucleotides read TGCGCCAGCAGTGCCGGGACTAGCGCTGAGCAGTTCTTC. It encodes CASSAGTSAEQFF.

V is TRBV5-1 and J is TRBJ1-2, with a possible D match to TRBD1 (6 bases). V lost 5 bases, J lost 6 bases, and 23 bases lay in between. This CDR3 contains 16 residues. CDR1 and CDR2 (germline): SGHRS, YFSETQ. The CDR3 sequence is CASSPRGGGRNDGYTF. CDR3 DNA: TGCGCCAGCAGTCCCCGCGGGGGGGGGCGCAACGATGGCTACACCTTC.

This rearrangement joins TRBV19 to TRBJ2-1; TRBD2 matches 14 bases. The V gene end was trimmed by 5 bases and the J gene end by 9 bases; junction bases not matched to a gene: 18. Germline lookup yields CDR1 LNHDA and CDR2 SQIVND (reference sequence). CDR3 length equals 19 residues. CDR3 coding DNA: TGTGCCAGTAGTCTCTCCGGGACAGGGGGGACTAGCGGGAGAATTGAGCAGTTCTTC. Protein: CASSLSGTGGTSGRIEQFF.

The rearrangement links TRBV9 to TRBJ1-2; 9 nucleotides agree with TRBD1. The CDR3 has 14 residues. CDR1 and CDR2 from the germline V gene are SGDLS and YYNGEE. V was pared by 4 bases and J by 8 bases, with 9 bases of the junction left unmatched. The chain's CDR3 is CASSPIPGQGGYTF. In DNA form, the CDR3 reads TGTGCCAGCAGCCCGATTCCGGGACAGGGAGGCTACACCTTC.

The chain carries TRBV6-1 and TRBJ2-2, with D possibly TRBD1 on 6 matching bases. Trimming removed 3 bases at V and 8 bases at J, with 13 bases between. Per germline, CDR1 MNHNS and CDR2 SASEGT. CDR3 length equals 14 residues. Written as DNA, the CDR3 is TGTGCCAGCAGTGAGCAGGGGCCGTTAGGGGAGCTGTTTTTT. It specifies CASSEQGPLGELFF.

V usage is TRBV3-1 (or the pseudogene TRBV3-2) and J usage is TRBJ2-7, with 9 bases matching TRBD2. V lost 4 bases and J lost 6; bases outside the gene matches: 7. This CDR3 region has 14 residues. Germline V gene lookup returns CDR1 LGHDT and CDR2 YNNKEL (reference sequence). The CDR3 loop is CASSRGTSLAEQYF. CDR3 bases: TGTGCCAGCAGCCGGGGGACTAGCTTAGCCGAGCAGTACTTC.

The chain joins TRBV6-2 or TRBV6-3 to TRBJ2-7, with D perhaps matching TRBD1 or TRBD2 (5 bases each). The germline V and J ends were trimmed by 6 bases and 7 bases, with 10 bases remaining between them. CDR1 is MNHEY, CDR2 SVGEGT, per germline. This CDR3 comprises 11 residues. CDR3 sequence: CASSQGDEQYF. CDR3 coding DNA: TGTGCCAGCAGCCAGGGAGATGAGCAGTACTTC.

The chain joins TRBV23-1 to TRBJ1-5, with TRBD1 as a possible D gene (6 bases). TRBV23-1 is an ORF for which the function is uncertain. CDR3 length equals 17 residues. V lost 2 bases, J lost 2 bases, and 16 bases lay in between. The chain's CDR3 is CASSQSSWDTGNQPQHF. The DNA for the CDR3 is TGCGCCAGCAGTCAAAGTAGTTGGGACACCGGCAATCAGCCCCAGCATTTT.

The genes are TRBV11-2 and TRBJ1-3; a weak D match, TRBD1 (5 bases). The CDR3 runs to 16 residues. Germline values: CDR1 SGHAT, CDR2 FQNNGV. The V end lost 7 bases, the J end lost 2 bases, and 18 bases lay between the germline ends. CDR3 bases: TGTGCCAGCACCCACCAGGGCAGCGGGGCTGGAAACACCATATATTTT. It is translated as CASTHQGSGAGNTIYF.

This chain links TRBV4-1 with TRBJ2-2; 12 bases map to TRBD2. V shed 3 bases, J shed 3 bases, and the junction held 8 bases outside the gene matches. This CDR3 has 18 residues. The germline V gene encodes CDR1 MGHRA and CDR2 YSYEKL. For the CDR3, the DNA is TGCGCCAGCAGCCATCAAACTAGCGGGGGGCTGTACACCGGGGAGCTGTTTTTT. Protein sequence: CASSHQTSGGLYTGELFF.

The rearrangement joins TRBV7-2 to TRBJ2-7; tentatively, D is TRBD1 (6 bases). The CDR3 extends over 15 amino acids. Germline assignment: CDR1 SGHTA and CDR2 FQGNSA. Trimming left V 1 base short and J 5 bases short, with 15 bases between. CDR3 nucleotide sequence: TGTGCCAGCAGCTTAGGTTTGGGGGCTCGGAACGAGCAGTACTTC. Amino acid sequence: CASSLGLGARNEQYF.

V usage is TRBV27 and J usage is TRBJ2-7; 12 bases are a match to TRBD2. J lost 2 bases, V lost 7 bases, and 12 bases had no gene match. The germline CDR1 and CDR2 sequences are MNHEY and SMNVEV (reference sequence). CDR3 length: 17 residues. The CDR3 protein is CASTPGSTSGSPYEQYF. The CDR3 DNA sequence: TGTGCCAGCACCCCCGGTTCGACTAGCGGGAGCCCCTACGAGCAGTACTTC.

The chain carries TRBV6-1 and TRBJ1-2; 8 nucleotides line up with TRBD1. Per the germline V gene, CDR1 is MNHNS and CDR2 is SASEGT. V was pared by 2 bases and J by 6 bases, with 5 bases of the junction left unmatched. There are 14 residues in the CDR3. CDR3: CASSESDRDHGYTF. In DNA form, the CDR3 reads TGTGCCAGCAGTGAATCGGACAGGGATCATGGCTACACCTTC.